These 19 T cell receptor beta chains came from one sample sequenced in a study of T cells in Graves' hyperthyroidism and ophthalmopathy. Researchers amplified the TCR beta CDR3 regions from RNA transcripts. The HTBI primer set was used in a first-round RT-PCR of the TCR CDR3. TCRdb independently ran MiXCR on the multiplex PCR reads; one entry per CDR3 protein. The sample lists around 420,000 distinct CDR3 sequences, around 15% occurring once. Sequenced material: blood. Source of these receptors: a woman between 18 and 30 years old with Graves' hyperthyroidism.

The table lists this clonotype with a few counts. V and J are TRBV5-1 and TRBJ2-5; D is perhaps TRBD2 (6 bases). The CDR3 spans 14 residues. Trimming took off 7 bases at V and 5 bases at J, with 18 bases between the two ends. From germline, CDR1 is SGHRS and CDR2 YFSETQ. The CDR3 bases are TGCGCCAGCTCGGGACTCTCTGAAGGGGAGACCCAGTACTTC. Amino acids: CASSGLSEGETQYF.

This clonotype has only a few counts. The chain combines TRBV7-2 with TRBJ2-1; D is perhaps TRBD2 (5 bases). The germline V gene encodes CDR1 SGHTA and CDR2 FQGNSA. The ends were cut back, 5 bases at V and 3 bases at J, with 8 bases in the middle. CDR3 length: 13 amino acids. The CDR3 DNA is TGTGCCAGCAGCCGAGGGATCTACAATGAGCAGTTCTTC. Protein sequence: CASSRGIYNEQFF.

This clonotype was seen a handful of times. V and J are TRBV12-3 or TRBV12-4 and TRBJ2-7; 9 nucleotides agree with TRBD2. The J segment lost 4 bases and the V segment lost 6 bases, leaving 7 bases of the junction unmatched. The length of the CDR3 is 14 residues. This CDR3 reads CASSKPGLAYEQYF. CDR3 in DNA: TGTGCCAGCAGCAAACCGGGACTAGCTTACGAGCAGTACTTC.

This clonotype was seen ten or more times. The gene calls are TRBV5-1 and TRBJ2-3, with TRBD1 as a possible D gene (6 bases). The CDR3 has 15 residues. V was cut by 0 bases and J by 1 base, with 9 bases left in between. CDR1 is SGHRS, CDR2 YFSETQ, per germline. CDR3 nucleotides: TGCGCCAGCAGCTTGGAGGGACACCGCACAGATACGCAGTATTTT. Encoded protein: CASSLEGHRTDTQYF.

This clonotype was seen repeatedly, ten times or more. The chain couples TRBV30 to TRBJ1-5, with D possibly TRBD1 on 6 matching bases. Trimming removed 2 bases from V and 5 bases from J, with 10 bases in between. The length of the CDR3 is 13 residues. CDR1 and CDR2 (germline): GTSNPN, SVGIG (reference sequence). The CDR3 protein is CAWSSGADQPQHF. The CDR3, as DNA: TGTGCCTGGAGTTCAGGGGCGGATCAGCCCCAGCATTTT. Using reference TRBV30 and TRBJ1-5 for the parts outside the CDR3, the full variable domain is SQTIHQWPATLVQPVGSPLSLECTVEGTSNPNLYWYRQAAGRGLQLLFYSVGIGQISSEVPQNLSASRPQDRQFILSSKKLLLSDSGFYLCAWSSGADQPQHFGDGTRLSIL.

With regard to this clonotype: Given a much more abundant clone one base away, this may be a read error. The chain recombines TRBV7-3 with TRBJ2-7, with no clear D. V was cut by 4 bases and J by 7 bases, with 14 bases left in between. This CDR3 region has 13 residues. From germline, CDR1 is SGHTA and CDR2 FQGTGA. CDR3 sequence reads: CASSSVVSSEQYF. Written as DNA, the CDR3 is TGTGCCAGCAGCTCCGTCGTCTCCAGTGAGCAGTACTTC.

This clonotype was observed many times. The chain recombines TRBV28 with TRBJ2-2; 12 bases match TRBD2. J lost 1 base, V lost 2 bases, and 5 bases had no gene match. This CDR3 has 18 residues. Germline-derived CDR1 and CDR2 are MDHEN and SYDVKM. The CDR3 nucleotides read TGTGCCAGCAGTTTAGGGGGACTAGCGGGCATGAACACCGGGGAGCTGTTTTTT. Its protein product is CASSLGGLAGMNTGELFF.

The chain links TRBV11-2 to TRBJ2-7; D gene ambiguous. From germline, CDR1 is SGHAT and CDR2 FQNNGV. CDR3 size: 13 residues. The germline V and J ends were trimmed by 5 bases and 7 bases, with 15 bases remaining between them. CDR3 region: CASSKESFGEQYF. The DNA for the CDR3 is TGTGCCAGCAGCAAGGAGTCTTTTGGGGAGCAGTACTTC. The variable domain in full, completed from reference TRBV11-2 and TRBJ2-7, reads EAGVAQSPRYKIIEKRQSVAFWCNPISGHATLYWYQQILGQGPKLLIQFQNNGVVDDSQLPKDRFSAERLKGVDSTLKIQPAKLEDSAVYLCASSKESFGEQYFGPGTRLTVT.

This clonotype was seen at least ten times. This sequence joins TRBV20-1 and TRBJ2-5; maybe TRBD2 (5 bases). The CDR3 has 15 amino acids. Germline assignment: CDR1 DFQATT and CDR2 SNEGSKA (reference sequence). The V and J ends lost 3 bases and 4 bases respectively, with 18 bases between them. The CDR3 reads CSASVSGRGRETQYF. The CDR3 bases are TGCAGTGCTAGTGTATCGGGTAGAGGGCGAGAGACCCAGTACTTC.

The J gene is TRBJ2-3, the V gene TRBV6-5, with 8 bases that match TRBD2. The CDR3 has 14 residues. Germline values: CDR1 MNHEY, CDR2 SVGAGI. The V and J ends lost 4 bases and 4 bases, in that order; junction bases with no gene match: 4. CDR3 in amino acids: CASSLAGLSDTQYF. CDR3 nucleotides: TGTGCCAGCAGTTTAGCGGGGTTGTCAGATACGCAGTATTTT.

This clonotype was detected ten times or more. This chain joins TRBV12-3 or TRBV12-4 and TRBJ2-7; D gene ambiguous. The ends were cut back, 6 bases at V and 4 bases at J, with 16 bases in the middle. The CDR3 loop spans 14 amino acids. CDR3 sequence: CASSTTDPTYEQYF. The DNA for the CDR3 is TGTGCCAGCAGCACGACGGACCCTACTTACGAGCAGTACTTC.

With regard to this clonotype: Being one base from a much bigger clone, this may be a read error. The rearrangement uses TRBV28 and TRBJ2-1, with D possibly being TRBD1 or TRBD2 (5 bases each). This CDR3 spans 14 amino acids. Germline V gene sequence: CDR1 MDHEN, CDR2 SYDVKM. V lost 6 bases to trimming and J lost 2 bases, with 11 bases between them. The CDR3 region is CASRLLGAYNEQFF. CDR3 bases: TGTGCCAGCAGGCTACTGGGGGCCTACAATGAGCAGTTCTTC.

In this sample, this clonotype turned up a few times. The V gene is TRBV25-1, the J gene TRBJ2-7; D is possibly TRBD1 (6 bases). Germline loops: CDR1 MGHDK, CDR2 SYGVNS. The V end was cut by 7 bases, the J end by 2 bases, with 15 bases between. The CDR3 runs to 14 residues. DNA for the CDR3: TGTGCCAGCACCAAGGACAGTGGCGCCTACGAGCAGTACTTC. Residues: CASTKDSGAYEQYF.

At least ten counts were recorded for this clonotype. The gene calls are TRBV11-2 and TRBJ2-7; TRBD1 aligns across 10 bases. Germline V CDR1 and CDR2: SGHAT, FQNNGV. The CDR3 is made up of 13 amino acids. J was trimmed by 6 bases and V by 4 bases; bases with no gene match: 3. The CDR3 nucleotides are TGTGCCAGCAGCTCGGACAGGGGGGGCGAGCAGTACTTC. Its translation is CASSSDRGGEQYF. Combining the CDR3 with reference TRBV11-2 and TRBJ2-7 gives the whole variable domain EAGVAQSPRYKIIEKRQSVAFWCNPISGHATLYWYQQILGQGPKLLIQFQNNGVVDDSQLPKDRFSAERLKGVDSTLKIQPAKLEDSAVYLCASSSDRGGEQYFGPGTRLTVT.

This clonotype was counted many times. The rearrangement joins TRBV5-1 to TRBJ2-3, with D possibly being TRBD1 (8 bases). This CDR3 contains 16 residues. With 3 bases removed from V and 1 base from J, the gap between germline ends came to 15 bases. Germline loops: CDR1 SGHRS, CDR2 YFSETQ. CDR3 residues: CASSSGGQGGTDTQYF. The CDR3 nucleotides read TGCGCCAGCAGCTCGGGAGGACAGGGCGGCACAGATACGCAGTATTTT.

This clonotype was seen many times. The chain couples TRBV7-3 to TRBJ1-1; D gene uncertain. The CDR3 runs to 15 residues. Deletions cut 0 bases from V and 4 bases from J, with 12 bases between. The germline gives CDR1 SGHTA, CDR2 FQGTGA. In DNA form, the CDR3 reads TGTGCCAGCAGCTTAACAGGAGGTATGGGCACTGAAGCTTTCTTT. It translates to CASSLTGGMGTEAFF.

This clonotype was observed at least ten times. The V call is TRBV12-3 or TRBV12-4, the J call TRBJ2-1, with TRBD2 matching 14 bases. This CDR3 has 15 amino acids. The ends lost 7 bases at V and 7 bases at J; junction bases unmatched: 6. The CDR3 DNA is TGTGCCAGCACCTACGGGACTAGCGGGAGTAATGAGCAGTTCTTC. This codes for CASTYGTSGSNEQFF.

This clonotype was observed a few times. The DNA of the CDR3 is TGTGCCATCAGTGATCTAGCGGGAGCCCAGTACGAGCAGTACTTC. Translated, it gives CAISDLAGAQYEQYF. This chain connects TRBV10-3 to TRBJ2-7; 10 nucleotides match TRBD2. The CDR3 is made up of 15 amino acids. V lost 3 bases, J lost 4 bases, and 6 bases stayed unmatched. CDR1 is ENHRY, CDR2 SYGVKD, per germline.

This clonotype has a handful of counts. V gene TRBV18 combines with J gene TRBJ2-3; no reliable D call. CDR1 is KGHSH and CDR2 is LQKENI in the germline V gene. Trimming cost V 3 bases and J 0 bases, with 4 bases left between them. The length of the CDR3 is 13 residues. In nucleotides, the CDR3 is TGTGCCAGCTCACCGGTTAGCACAGATACGCAGTATTTT. It yields the protein CASSPVSTDTQYF.